These 14 T cell receptor beta chains share one sample of origin, sequenced in a study of blood T cell repertoires in COVID-19. TCRdb's copy holds only in-frame clones and misses some; the assay was immunoSEQ multiplex PCR. The sample yields about 98,000 clones, 70% to 80% seen once. Sequenced material: peripheral blood. Every receptor here comes from a man in his sixties with active or convalescent COVID-19.

A single count supports this clone. The chain joins TRBV3-1 (or the pseudogene TRBV3-2) to TRBJ2-4; 7 nucleotides agree with TRBD2. Per germline, CDR1 LGHDT and CDR2 YNNKEL (reference sequence). The CDR3 is 15 residues long. The J segment lost 4 bases and the V segment lost 5 bases, leaving 8 bases of the junction unmatched. The CDR3 here is CASSSSTSEKNIQYF. As DNA, the CDR3 is TGTGCCAGCAGCTCGTCTACTAGCGAAAAAAACATTCAGTACTTC.

The chain recombines TRBV2 with TRBJ1-4; no reliable D call. The CDR3 sequence is 13 residues long. Trimming took 0 bases from V and 7 from J, leaving 6 bases between them. Per the germline V gene, CDR1 is SNHLY and CDR2 is FYNNEI. The CDR3 protein is CASSEAQPEKLFF. The CDR3 DNA sequence: TGTGCCAGCAGTGAAGCACAGCCTGAAAAACTGTTTTTT.

This clone appeared a few times. This chain links TRBV9 with TRBJ1-2, with a weak D call TRBD1 (6 bases). Germline lookup yields CDR1 SGDLS and CDR2 YYNGEE. Trimming cost V 4 bases and J 0 bases, with 10 bases left between them. The CDR3 spans 14 residues. CDR3 DNA sequence: TGTGCCAGCAGCACCCGGACAGCTAACTATGGCTACACCTTC. Translated: CASSTRTANYGYTF.

The chain combines TRBV7-2 with TRBJ1-2, with 7 bases that match TRBD1. The germline V gene has CDR1 SGHTA and CDR2 FQGNSA. CDR3 length equals 13 residues. Germline trimming cut 5 bases from V and 6 bases from J; bases unmatched to any gene: 6. The CDR3 DNA reads as TGTGCCAGCAGCGCTGCACAGGGGAATGGCTACACCTTC. Translated, it gives CASSAAQGNGYTF.

The J gene is TRBJ2-3, the V gene TRBV11-3, with TRBD2 identical over 8 bases. The CDR3 sequence is 15 residues long. Trimming cost V 5 bases and J 6 bases; bases outside gene matches: 10. Germline V CDR1 and CDR2: SGHNT, YENEEA. CDR3 sequence (DNA): TGTGCCAGCAGCCGGAGCGGGAGCGTTTGGGATACGCAGTATTTT. It codes for CASSRSGSVWDTQYF.

The chain has TRBV10-2 and TRBJ1-5; D unclear. The CDR3 length is 13 residues. V was clipped by 4 bases and J by 8 bases, with 12 bases between them. The germline gives CDR1 WSHSY, CDR2 SAAADI. CDR3 nucleotide sequence: TGCGCCAGCAGTGGGGAGGGATCGGAGCCCCAGCATTTT. It is translated as CASSGEGSEPQHF.

By share, this clone ranks as medium-sized. The chain is built from TRBV19 and TRBJ2-7, with 11 bases matching TRBD2. Germline V gene sequence: CDR1 LNHDA, CDR2 SQIVND (reference sequence). CDR3 length equals 14 residues. The V and J ends lost 3 bases and 5 bases, in that order; junction bases with no gene match: 3. The CDR3 DNA is TGTGCCAGTAGTATTGGACTAGCGGGCGACGAGCAGTACTTC. It is translated as CASSIGLAGDEQYF. The entire variable domain, with the rest obtained from reference TRBV19 and TRBJ2-7, is as follows: DGGITQSPKYLFRKEGQNVTLSCEQNLNHDAMYWYRQDPGQGLRLIYYSQIVNDFQKGDIAEGYSVSREKKESFPLTVTSAQKNPTAFYLCASSIGLAGDEQYFGPGTRLTVT.

J is TRBJ2-7 and V is TRBV5-8; 11 bases are shared with TRBD1. The V segment lost 3 bases and the J segment 1 base; nucleotides outside the gene matches: 3. Germline loops: CDR1 SGHTS, CDR2 YDEGEE. CDR3 size: 15 residues. CDR3: CASSSGQGGSYEQYV. CDR3 sequence (DNA): TGTGCCAGCAGCTCGGGACAGGGGGGGTCCTACGAGCAGTACGTC.

The chain recombines TRBV19 with TRBJ1-5, with 7 nucleotides matching TRBD1. This CDR3 spans 14 amino acids. The germline V gene has CDR1 LNHDA and CDR2 SQIVND (reference sequence). V was clipped by 6 bases and J by 7 bases; unmatched bases: 9. CDR3 nucleotides: TGTGCCAGTAGGCTAGGGGGCGACACCCAGCCCCAGCATTTT. Translated, it gives CASRLGGDTQPQHF.

The chain links TRBV18 to TRBJ2-3; 8 bases align to TRBD2. The CDR3 covers 16 residues. Germline V gene data show CDR1 as KGHSH and CDR2 as LQKENI. V trimming: 8 bases; J trimming: 5 bases; junction bases outside the gene matches: 15. This CDR3 is CASTTAPGGPGDTQYF. For the CDR3, the DNA is TGTGCCAGCACTACGGCACCGGGAGGGCCAGGAGATACGCAGTATTTT.

This chain uses TRBV4-1 with TRBJ2-5; 7 bases line up with TRBD1. In germline, CDR1 is MGHRA, CDR2 YSYEKL. V was clipped by 4 bases and J by 2 bases; unmatched bases: 7. This CDR3 has 15 amino acids. The CDR3: CASSRGSGGQETQYF. Here the CDR3 DNA reads TGCGCCAGCAGCCGAGGGTCAGGGGGACAAGAGACCCAGTACTTC.

The gene calls are TRBV28 and TRBJ2-7; TRBD2 matches 11 bases. This CDR3 is built from 16 residues. V was clipped by 1 base and J by 5 bases; unmatched bases: 7. CDR1 and CDR2 from the germline V gene are MDHEN and SYDVKM. This chain's CDR3 is CASSLFTSGSRNEQYF. CDR3 coding DNA: TGTGCCAGCAGTTTATTCACTAGCGGGAGTAGGAACGAGCAGTACTTC.

V and J are TRBV10-3 and TRBJ2-7, with 7 bases aligning to TRBD1. This CDR3 has 15 residues. V was pared by 0 bases and J by 0 bases, with 2 bases of the junction left unmatched. The germline V gene encodes CDR1 ENHRY and CDR2 SYGVKD. CDR3 residues: CAISESGQYSYEQYF. CDR3 DNA sequence: TGTGCCATCAGTGAGTCGGGACAGTACTCCTACGAGCAGTACTTC.

V is TRBV12-3 or TRBV12-4 and J is TRBJ1-4, with D uncertain. V dropped 4 bases and J dropped 4 bases, with 7 bases sitting between them. The CDR3 contains 13 residues. The CDR3 coding sequence is TGTGCCAGCAGTTGGGAGTTTAATGAAAAACTGTTTTTT. It translates to CASSWEFNEKLFF.